The 3 T cell receptor beta chains presented below share a single source sample, sequenced in a study of blood T cell repertoires in COVID-19. Generated by immunoSEQ multiplex PCR, the TCRdb table keeps only in-frame clones and is missing some. The table includes fewer than 350,000 clones, approximately 81% detected once. Sequenced input: PBMCs or T cells enriched from blood (not recorded which). These receptors all come from a woman aged 25 to 39 who had been exposed to COVID-19.

The chain employs TRBV18 and TRBJ2-1; D unclear. V dropped 1 base and J dropped 6 bases, with 13 bases sitting between them. CDR3 length: 15 amino acids. Germline lookup yields CDR1 KGHSH and CDR2 LQKENI. CDR3 in DNA: TGTGCCAGCTCACCACAGTATGTTGGCGGCAATGAGCAGTTCTTC. Translated: CASSPQYVGGNEQFF.

The rearrangement joins TRBV19 to TRBJ1-2, with 9 bases lining up with TRBD1. In germline, CDR1 is LNHDA, CDR2 SQIVND (reference sequence). V dropped 10 bases and J dropped 8; count of bases not matched to a gene: 14. This CDR3 has 14 amino acids. CDR3 region: CATHPQGAQAGYTF. The CDR3 DNA reads TGTGCCACCCACCCACAGGGGGCGCAGGCCGGCTACACCTTC.

The CDR3 coding sequence is TGTGCCAGCAGTTTCGCGCAGGGGGGCGAGCAGTACTTC. Encoded protein: CASSFAQGGEQYF. The chain has TRBV28 and TRBJ2-7; possibly TRBD1 for D (7 bases). The CDR3 totals 13 residues. V shed 3 bases and J shed 6 bases, with 12 bases lying between them. The germline V gene has CDR1 MDHEN and CDR2 SYDVKM.